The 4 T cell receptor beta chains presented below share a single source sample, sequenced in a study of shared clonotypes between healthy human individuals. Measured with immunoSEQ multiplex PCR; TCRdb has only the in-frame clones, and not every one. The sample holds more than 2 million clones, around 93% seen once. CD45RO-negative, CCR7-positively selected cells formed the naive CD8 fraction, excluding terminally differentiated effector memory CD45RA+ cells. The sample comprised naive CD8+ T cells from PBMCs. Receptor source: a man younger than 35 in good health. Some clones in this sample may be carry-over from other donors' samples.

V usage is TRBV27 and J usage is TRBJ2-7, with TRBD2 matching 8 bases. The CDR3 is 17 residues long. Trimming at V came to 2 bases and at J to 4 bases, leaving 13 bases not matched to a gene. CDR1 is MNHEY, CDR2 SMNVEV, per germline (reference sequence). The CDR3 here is CASSLLPLGRGRYEQYF. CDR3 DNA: TGTGCCAGCAGTTTACTTCCCCTCGGGAGGGGTAGGTACGAGCAGTACTTC.

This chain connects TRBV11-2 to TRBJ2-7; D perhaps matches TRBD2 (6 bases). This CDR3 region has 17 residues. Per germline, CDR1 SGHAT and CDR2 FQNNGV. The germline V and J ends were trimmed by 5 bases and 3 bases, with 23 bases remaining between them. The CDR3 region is CASSVLMGGNSIYEQYF. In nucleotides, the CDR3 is TGTGCCAGCAGCGTCCTCATGGGGGGTAATTCAATCTACGAGCAGTACTTC.

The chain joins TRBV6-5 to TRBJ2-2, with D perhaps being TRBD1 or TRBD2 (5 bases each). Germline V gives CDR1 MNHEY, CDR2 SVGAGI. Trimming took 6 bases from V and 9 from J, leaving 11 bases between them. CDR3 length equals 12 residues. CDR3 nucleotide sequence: TGTGCCAGCAGGACCGGGGCCTGGGAGCTGTTTTTT. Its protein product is CASRTGAWELFF.

The CDR3 nucleotides are TGTGCCAGCAGCCCGACGAAGTCTGGGGCCAACGTCCTGACTTTC. Translating gives CASSPTKSGANVLTF. V gene TRBV7-8 combines with J gene TRBJ2-6; D call uncertain. The V gene's germline CDR1 is SGHVS and CDR2 FQNEAQ. The V end lost 5 bases, the J end lost 1 base, and 9 bases lay between the germline ends. The CDR3 has 15 amino acids.